The 8 T cell receptor beta chains in this list originate from one sample, sequenced in a study of T cell changes during pregnancy in multiple sclerosis. The assay was immunoSEQ multiplex PCR, and TCRdb's table has in-frame clones only and misses some. Here the sample spans around 50,000 clones, 85% to 90% being singletons. Sequencing was done on a sample of peripheral blood from another person, used as feeder cells. The receptors come from a human donor whose cells served as feeder cells for cultures in a pregnancy study.

Written as DNA, the CDR3 is TGCGCCAGCAGTGAGAGACCCGAGGGAAGCAATGAGCAGTTCTTC. Residues: CASSERPEGSNEQFF. This chain links TRBV10-1 with TRBJ2-1; TRBD2 might be the D (5 bases). Germline V gene sequence: CDR1 WNHNN, CDR2 SYGVQD (reference sequence). Trimming pared 2 bases from V and 6 bases from J, leaving 14 bases between. This CDR3 has 15 residues.

V and J are TRBV18 and TRBJ1-5, with a tentative D call TRBD1 (6 bases). The V and J ends lost 3 bases and 6 bases respectively, with 15 bases between them. Per germline, CDR1 KGHSH and CDR2 LQKENI. The CDR3 loop spans 15 amino acids. This CDR3 is CASSPIQGTGQPQHF. DNA for the CDR3: TGTGCCAGCTCACCCATACAGGGTACGGGTCAGCCCCAGCATTTT.

The chain joins TRBV6-4 to TRBJ2-1, with D perhaps TRBD1 or TRBD2 (5 bases each). The CDR3 runs 13 residues. Germline V lookup: CDR1 MRHNA, CDR2 SNTAGT. Trimming stripped 6 bases from V and 9 bases from J, with 15 bases between. The CDR3 DNA reads TGTGCCAGCAGATCCGGGGCCTGGGGTGAGCAGTTCTTC. Its translation is CASRSGAWGEQFF.

The chain uses TRBV30 and TRBJ2-4; tentative D call: TRBD1 (5 bases). CDR1 and CDR2 from the germline V gene are GTSNPN and SVGIG (reference sequence). Trimming took 2 bases from V and 1 from J, leaving 18 bases between them. The CDR3 sequence is 17 residues long. In DNA, the CDR3 is TGTGCCTGGAGTCGTCCCAGGGCATCCAGGGCCAAAAACATTCAGTACTTC. Its protein is CAWSRPRASRAKNIQYF.

The chain employs TRBV29-1 and TRBJ1-2, with a possible D match to TRBD1 (5 bases). Trimming cost V 7 bases and J 6 bases, with 12 bases left between them. Germline V gives CDR1 SQVTM, CDR2 ANQGSEA. The CDR3 spans 11 residues. The CDR3 spells CSGRVYDGYTF. CDR3 coding DNA: TGCAGCGGCAGGGTCTACGATGGCTACACCTTC.

The chain couples TRBV6-5 to TRBJ1-1; possible D gene TRBD1, 5 bases. With 2 bases removed from V and 1 base from J, the gap between germline ends came to 11 bases. The germline V gene encodes CDR1 MNHEY and CDR2 SVGAGI. The CDR3 loop spans 15 amino acids. CDR3 residues: CASSYREGSNTEAFF. The CDR3 region has the DNA TGTGCCAGCAGTTACCGCGAGGGGTCGAACACTGAAGCTTTCTTT.

This clone was observed a few times. The CDR3 here is CASSLESYEQYF. Written as DNA, the CDR3 is TGCGCCAGCAGCTTGGAATCCTACGAGCAGTACTTC. The V and J genes are TRBV5-1 and TRBJ2-7; D is ambiguous. Germline assignment: CDR1 SGHRS and CDR2 YFSETQ. The germline V and J ends were trimmed by 0 bases and 1 base, with 2 bases remaining between them. The CDR3 runs 12 residues. Full variable domain (missing parts from reference TRBV5-1 and TRBJ2-7): KAGVTQTPRYLIKTRGQQVTLSCSPISGHRSVSWYQQTPGQGLQFLFEYFSETQRNKGNFPGRFSGRQFSNSRSEMNVSTLELGDSALYLCASSLESYEQYFGPGTRLTVT.

The rearrangement links TRBV6-1 to TRBJ1-5, with D unclear. CDR3 length equals 11 residues. Germline CDR1 and CDR2: MNHNS and SASEGT. Trimming took off 8 bases at V and 2 bases at J, with 4 bases between the two ends. CDR3 nucleotide sequence: TGTGCCAGCTCGGGCAATCAGCCCCAGCATTTT. The encoded protein is CASSGNQPQHF.